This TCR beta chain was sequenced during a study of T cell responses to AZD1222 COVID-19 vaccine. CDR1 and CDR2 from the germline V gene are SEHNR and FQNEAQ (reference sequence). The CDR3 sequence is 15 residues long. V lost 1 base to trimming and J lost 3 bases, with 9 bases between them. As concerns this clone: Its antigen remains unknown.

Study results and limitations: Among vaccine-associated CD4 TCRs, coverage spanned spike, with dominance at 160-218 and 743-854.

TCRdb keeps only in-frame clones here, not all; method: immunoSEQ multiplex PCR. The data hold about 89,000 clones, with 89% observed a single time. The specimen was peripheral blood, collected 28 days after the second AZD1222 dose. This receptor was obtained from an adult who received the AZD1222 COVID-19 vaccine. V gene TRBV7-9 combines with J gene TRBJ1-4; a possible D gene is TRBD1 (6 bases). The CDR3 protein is CASSLVTGSNEKLFF. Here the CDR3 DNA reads TGTGCCAGCAGCTTAGTTACAGGGTCTAATGAAAAACTGTTTTTT.